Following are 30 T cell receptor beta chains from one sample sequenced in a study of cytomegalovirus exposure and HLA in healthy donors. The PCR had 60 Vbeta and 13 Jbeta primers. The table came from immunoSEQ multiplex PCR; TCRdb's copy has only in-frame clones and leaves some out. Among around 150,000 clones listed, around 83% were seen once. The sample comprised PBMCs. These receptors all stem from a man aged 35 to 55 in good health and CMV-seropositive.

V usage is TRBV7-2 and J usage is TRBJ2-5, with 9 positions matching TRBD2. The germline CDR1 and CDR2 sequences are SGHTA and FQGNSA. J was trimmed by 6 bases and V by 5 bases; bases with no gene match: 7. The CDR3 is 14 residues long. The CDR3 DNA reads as TGTGCCAGCAGCGATAGGGCTAGCGGGAAGACCCAGTACTTC. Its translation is CASSDRASGKTQYF.

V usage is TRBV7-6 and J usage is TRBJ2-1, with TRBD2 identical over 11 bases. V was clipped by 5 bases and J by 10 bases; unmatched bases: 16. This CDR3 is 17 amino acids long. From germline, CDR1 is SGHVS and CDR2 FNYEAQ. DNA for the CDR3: TGTGCCAGCAGCCAAGGTACTAGCGGGAGAAATCCGAGGGAGCAGTTCTTC. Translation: CASSQGTSGRNPREQFF.

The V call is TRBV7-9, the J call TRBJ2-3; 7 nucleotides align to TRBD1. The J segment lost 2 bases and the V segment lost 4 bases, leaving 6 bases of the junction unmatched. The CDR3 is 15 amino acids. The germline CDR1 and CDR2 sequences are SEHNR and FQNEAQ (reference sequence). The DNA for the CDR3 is TGTGCCAGCAGCTCGCGGACAGGAAACACAGATACGCAGTATTTT. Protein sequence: CASSSRTGNTDTQYF.

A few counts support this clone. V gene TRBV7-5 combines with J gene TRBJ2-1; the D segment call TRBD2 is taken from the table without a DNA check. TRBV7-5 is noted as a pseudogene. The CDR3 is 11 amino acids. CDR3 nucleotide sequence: TGTGCCAGAAGCTTGGAGAGGGAGCAGTTCTTC. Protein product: CARSLEREQFF.

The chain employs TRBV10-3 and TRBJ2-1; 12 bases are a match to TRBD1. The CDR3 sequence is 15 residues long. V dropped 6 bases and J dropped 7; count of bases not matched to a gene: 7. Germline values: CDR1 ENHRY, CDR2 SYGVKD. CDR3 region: CAISLGTGGSNEQFF. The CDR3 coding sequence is TGTGCCATCAGCCTAGGGACAGGGGGCTCAAATGAGCAGTTCTTC.

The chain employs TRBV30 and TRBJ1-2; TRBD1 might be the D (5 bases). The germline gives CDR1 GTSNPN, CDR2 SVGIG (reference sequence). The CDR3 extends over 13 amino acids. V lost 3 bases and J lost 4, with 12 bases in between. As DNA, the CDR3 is TGTGCCTGGAGCGAGGACATCATCTATGGCTACACCTTC. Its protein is CAWSEDIIYGYTF.

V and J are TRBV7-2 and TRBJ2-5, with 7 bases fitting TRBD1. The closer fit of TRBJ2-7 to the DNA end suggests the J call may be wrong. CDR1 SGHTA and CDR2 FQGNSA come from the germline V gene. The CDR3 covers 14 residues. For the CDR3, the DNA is TGTGCCAGCAGCTTTCAGACAGGGTCCTACGAGCAGTACTTC. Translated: CASSFQTGSYEQYF.

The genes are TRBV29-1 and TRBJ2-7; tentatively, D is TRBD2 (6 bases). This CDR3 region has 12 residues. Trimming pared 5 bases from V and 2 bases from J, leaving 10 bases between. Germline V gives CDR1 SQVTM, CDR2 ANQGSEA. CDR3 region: CSVFGRTYEQYF. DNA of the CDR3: TGCAGCGTTTTCGGGAGAACCTACGAGCAGTACTTC.

This CDR3 is CASRSGTGVQETQYF. In DNA form, the CDR3 reads TGCGCCAGCAGGTCCGGGACAGGGGTGCAAGAGACCCAGTACTTC. The V call is TRBV5-1, the J call TRBJ2-5; 10 bases match TRBD1. V was clipped by 5 bases and J by 2 bases; unmatched bases: 6. The CDR3 totals 15 residues. Germline loops: CDR1 SGHRS, CDR2 YFSETQ.

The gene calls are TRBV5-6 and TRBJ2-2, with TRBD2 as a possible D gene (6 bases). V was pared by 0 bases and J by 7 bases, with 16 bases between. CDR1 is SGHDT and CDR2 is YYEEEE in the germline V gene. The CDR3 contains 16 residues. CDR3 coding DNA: TGTGCCAGCAGCTTGGATGGCCGGTGGGGGGTCGGGGAGCTGTTTTTT. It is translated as CASSLDGRWGVGELFF.

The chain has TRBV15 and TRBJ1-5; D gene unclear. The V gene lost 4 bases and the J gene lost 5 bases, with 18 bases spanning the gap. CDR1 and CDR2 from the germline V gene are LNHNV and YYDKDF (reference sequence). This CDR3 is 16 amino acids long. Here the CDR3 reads CATSTTMIGKDQPQHF. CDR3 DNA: TGTGCCACCAGCACGACAATGATCGGAAAGGATCAGCCCCAGCATTTT.

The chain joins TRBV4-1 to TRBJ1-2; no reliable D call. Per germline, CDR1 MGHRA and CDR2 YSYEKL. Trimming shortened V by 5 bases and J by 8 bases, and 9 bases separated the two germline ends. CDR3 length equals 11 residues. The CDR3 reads CASSTQAGYTF. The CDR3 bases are TGCGCCAGCAGCACCCAGGCAGGCTACACCTTC.

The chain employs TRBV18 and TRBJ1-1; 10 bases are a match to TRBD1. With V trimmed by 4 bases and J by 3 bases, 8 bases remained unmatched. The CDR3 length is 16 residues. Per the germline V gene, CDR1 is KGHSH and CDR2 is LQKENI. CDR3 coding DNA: TGTGCCAGCTCACTCTTGGCCGGGACAGGGGACACTGAAGCTTTCTTT. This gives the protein CASSLLAGTGDTEAFF.

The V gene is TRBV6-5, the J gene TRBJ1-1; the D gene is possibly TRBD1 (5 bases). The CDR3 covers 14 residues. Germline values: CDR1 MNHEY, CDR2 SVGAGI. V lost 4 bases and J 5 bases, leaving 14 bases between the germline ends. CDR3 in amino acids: CASSSLQGRTEAFF. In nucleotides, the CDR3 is TGTGCCAGCAGTTCACTGCAGGGTCGAACTGAAGCTTTCTTT.

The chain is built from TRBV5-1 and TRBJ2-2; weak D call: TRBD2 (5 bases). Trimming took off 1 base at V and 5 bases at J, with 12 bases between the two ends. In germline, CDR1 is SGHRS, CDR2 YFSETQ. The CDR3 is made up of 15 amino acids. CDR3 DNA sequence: TGCGCCAGCAGCTTGAGTCAGCGGACTACCGGGGAGCTGTTTTTT. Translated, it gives CASSLSQRTTGELFF.

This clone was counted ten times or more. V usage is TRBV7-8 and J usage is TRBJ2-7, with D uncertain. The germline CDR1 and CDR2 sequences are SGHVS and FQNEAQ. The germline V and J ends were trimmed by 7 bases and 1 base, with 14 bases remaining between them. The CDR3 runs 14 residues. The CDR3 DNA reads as TGTGCCAGCACCTCCCGGAGTCGGTCCTACGAGCAGTACTTC. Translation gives CASTSRSRSYEQYF.

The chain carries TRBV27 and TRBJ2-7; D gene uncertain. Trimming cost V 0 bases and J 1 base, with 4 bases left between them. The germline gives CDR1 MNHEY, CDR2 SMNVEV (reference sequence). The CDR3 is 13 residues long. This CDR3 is CASSLSRSYEQYF. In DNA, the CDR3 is TGTGCCAGCAGTTTATCGAGGTCCTACGAGCAGTACTTC.

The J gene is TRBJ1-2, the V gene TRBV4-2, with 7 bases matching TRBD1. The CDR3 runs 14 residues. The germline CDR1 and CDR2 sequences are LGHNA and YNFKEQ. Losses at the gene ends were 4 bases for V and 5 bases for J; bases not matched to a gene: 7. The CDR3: CASSPFGQDYGYTF. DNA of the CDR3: TGTGCCAGCAGCCCATTCGGACAGGATTATGGCTACACCTTC.

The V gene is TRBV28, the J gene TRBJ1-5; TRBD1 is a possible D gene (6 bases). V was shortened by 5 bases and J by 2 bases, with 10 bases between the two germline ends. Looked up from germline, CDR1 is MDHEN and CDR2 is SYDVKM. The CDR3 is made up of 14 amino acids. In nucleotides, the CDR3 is TGTGCCAGCAGTCATGGGGGCCGCAATCAGCCCCAGCATTTT. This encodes CASSHGGRNQPQHF.

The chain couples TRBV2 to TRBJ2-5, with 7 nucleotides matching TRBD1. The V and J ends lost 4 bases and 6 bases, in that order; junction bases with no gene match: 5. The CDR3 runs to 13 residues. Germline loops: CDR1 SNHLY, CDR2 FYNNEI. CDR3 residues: CASSADRDKTQYF. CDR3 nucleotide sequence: TGTGCCAGCAGTGCCGACAGGGACAAGACCCAGTACTTC.

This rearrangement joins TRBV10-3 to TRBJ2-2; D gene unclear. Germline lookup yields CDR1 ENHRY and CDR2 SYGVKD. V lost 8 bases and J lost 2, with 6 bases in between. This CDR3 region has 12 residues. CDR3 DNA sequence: TGTGCCATCCGTAGCAACACCGGGGAGCTGTTTTTT. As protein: CAIRSNTGELFF.

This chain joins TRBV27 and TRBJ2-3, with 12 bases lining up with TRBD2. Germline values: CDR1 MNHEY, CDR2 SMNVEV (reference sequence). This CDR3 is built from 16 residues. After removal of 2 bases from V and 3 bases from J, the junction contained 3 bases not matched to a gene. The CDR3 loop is CASSLGLAGKTDTQYF. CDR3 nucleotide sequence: TGTGCCAGCAGTTTAGGACTAGCGGGGAAAACAGATACGCAGTATTTT.

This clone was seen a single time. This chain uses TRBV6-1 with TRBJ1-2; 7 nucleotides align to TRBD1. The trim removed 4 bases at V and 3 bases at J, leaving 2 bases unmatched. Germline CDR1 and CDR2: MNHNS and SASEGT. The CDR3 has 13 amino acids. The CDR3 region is CASSAQGDYGYTF. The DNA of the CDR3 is TGTGCCAGCAGTGCTCAGGGGGACTATGGCTACACCTTC.

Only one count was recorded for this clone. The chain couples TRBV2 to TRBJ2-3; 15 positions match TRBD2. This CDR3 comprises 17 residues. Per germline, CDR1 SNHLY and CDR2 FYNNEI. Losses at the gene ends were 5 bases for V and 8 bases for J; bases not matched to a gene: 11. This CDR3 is CASSLAGLAGGPGTQYF. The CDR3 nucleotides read TGTGCCAGCAGTTTAGCCGGACTAGCGGGGGGGCCAGGTACGCAGTATTTT.

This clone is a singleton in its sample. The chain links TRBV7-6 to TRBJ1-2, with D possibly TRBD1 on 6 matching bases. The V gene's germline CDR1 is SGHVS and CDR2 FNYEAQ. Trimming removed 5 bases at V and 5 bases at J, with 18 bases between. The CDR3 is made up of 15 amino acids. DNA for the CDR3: TGTGCCAGCAGCACCAGAGCAGGGGTAAAATATGGCTACACCTTC. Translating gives CASSTRAGVKYGYTF.

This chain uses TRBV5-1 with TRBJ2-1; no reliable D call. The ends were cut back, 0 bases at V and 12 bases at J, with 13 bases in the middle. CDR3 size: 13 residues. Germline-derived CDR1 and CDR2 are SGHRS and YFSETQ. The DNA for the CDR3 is TGCGCCAGCAGCTTGGCCGGCGGCCCCGGGCAGTTCTTC. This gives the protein CASSLAGGPGQFF.

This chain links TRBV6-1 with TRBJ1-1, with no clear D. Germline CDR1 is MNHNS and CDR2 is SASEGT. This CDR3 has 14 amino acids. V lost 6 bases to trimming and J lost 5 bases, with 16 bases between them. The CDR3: CASSPRLLDTEAFF. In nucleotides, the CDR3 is TGTGCCAGCAGCCCCAGGTTGTTGGATACTGAAGCTTTCTTT.

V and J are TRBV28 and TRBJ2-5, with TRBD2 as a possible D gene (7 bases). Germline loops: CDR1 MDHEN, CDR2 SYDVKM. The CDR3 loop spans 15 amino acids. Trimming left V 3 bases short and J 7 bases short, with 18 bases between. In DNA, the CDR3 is TGTGCCAGCAGTTTTGGCGGGGGCCAGAAACGGACCCAGTACTTC. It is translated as CASSFGGGQKRTQYF.

The CDR3, as DNA: TGTGCCAGCTCACCAATCGGACAATTAGAGCAGTACTTC. Translated: CASSPIGQLEQYF. V usage is TRBV18 and J usage is TRBJ2-7; tentative D call: TRBD1 (5 bases). The V end lost 2 bases, the J end lost 7 bases, and 12 bases lay between the germline ends. CDR1 is KGHSH and CDR2 is LQKENI in the germline V gene. The CDR3 loop spans 13 amino acids.

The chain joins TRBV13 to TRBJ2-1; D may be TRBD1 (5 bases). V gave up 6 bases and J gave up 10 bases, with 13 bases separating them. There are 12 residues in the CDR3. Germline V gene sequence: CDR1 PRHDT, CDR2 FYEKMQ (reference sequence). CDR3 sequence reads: CASRGAHWEQFF. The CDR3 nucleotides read TGTGCCAGCAGAGGGGCCCACTGGGAGCAGTTCTTC.